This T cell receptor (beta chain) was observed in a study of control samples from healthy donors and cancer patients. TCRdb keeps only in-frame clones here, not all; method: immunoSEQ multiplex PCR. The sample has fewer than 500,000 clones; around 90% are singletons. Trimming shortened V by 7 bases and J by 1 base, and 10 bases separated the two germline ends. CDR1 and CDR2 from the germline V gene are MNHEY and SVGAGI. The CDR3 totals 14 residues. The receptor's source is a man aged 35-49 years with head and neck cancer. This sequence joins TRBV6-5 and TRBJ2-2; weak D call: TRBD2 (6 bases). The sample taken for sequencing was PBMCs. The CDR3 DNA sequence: TGTGCCAGCAACCCGGGGGTGAACACCGGGGAGCTGTTTTTT. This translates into CASNPGVNTGELFF.